Ten or more counts support the clone carrying this T cell receptor beta chain. Its matching antigen is unknown. The data were taken from a study of CD8 T cells in ankylosing spondylitis. Study-wide findings and caveats: As reported, disease-linked clones showed significant enrichment in matched ankylosing spondylitis synovial fluid. In reactive arthritis synovial fluid and blood, some motif variants had been reported before. Within ankylosing spondylitis blood, a TCR beta motif made up of eight highly homologous variants appeared to be characteristic.

Trimming took 3 bases from V and 9 from J, leaving 9 bases between them. Germline CDR1 SGHVS, CDR2 FNYEAQ. The CDR3 sequence is 12 residues long. TCRdb recomputed calls from the 5' RACE reads with MiXCR, one row per CDR3 protein. The sample lists 200,000 to 250,000 distinct CDR3 sequences; over 9.5% were seen once. The clonotype originates from a male donor with ankylosing spondylitis or in good health (not recorded which). This rearrangement joins TRBV7-6 to TRBJ2-1, with D hard to call. The material sequenced was blood, either unsorted or a sorted T cell fraction (not recorded which). CDR3 protein: CASSLEASEQFF. The CDR3 region has the DNA TGTGCCAGCAGCTTGGAAGCTAGTGAGCAGTTCTTC. Together with reference TRBV7-6 and TRBJ2-1, the CDR3 gives the full variable domain: GAGVSQSPRYKVTKRGQDVALRCDPISGHVSLYWYRQALGQGPEFLTYFNYEAQQDKSGLPNDRFSAERPEGSISTLTIQRTEQRDSAMYRCASSLEASEQFFGPGTRLTVL.